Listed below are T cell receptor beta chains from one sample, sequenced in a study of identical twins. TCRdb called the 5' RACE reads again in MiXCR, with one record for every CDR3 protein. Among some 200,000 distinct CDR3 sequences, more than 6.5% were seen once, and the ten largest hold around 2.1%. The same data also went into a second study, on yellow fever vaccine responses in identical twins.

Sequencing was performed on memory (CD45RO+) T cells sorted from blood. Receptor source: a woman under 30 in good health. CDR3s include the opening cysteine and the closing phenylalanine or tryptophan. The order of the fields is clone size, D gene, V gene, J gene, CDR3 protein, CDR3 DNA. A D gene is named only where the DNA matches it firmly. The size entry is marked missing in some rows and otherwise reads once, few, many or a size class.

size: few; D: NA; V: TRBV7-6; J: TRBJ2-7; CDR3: CASSLASGASEQYF; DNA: TGTGCCAGCAGCTTAGCGTCCGGGGCCTCCGAGCAGTACTTC
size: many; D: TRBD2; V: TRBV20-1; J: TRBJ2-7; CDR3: CSTSVSYEQYF; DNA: TGCAGTACTAGCGTGTCCTACGAGCAGTACTTC
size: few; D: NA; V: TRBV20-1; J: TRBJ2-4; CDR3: CSARDPQRSKNIQYF; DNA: TGCAGTGCTAGAGATCCCCAGCGGTCTAAAAACATTCAGTACTTC
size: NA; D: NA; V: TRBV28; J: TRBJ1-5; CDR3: CANAQGGNSNQPQHF; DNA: TGTGCCAATGCGCAAGGAGGGAATAGCAATCAGCCCCAGCATTTT
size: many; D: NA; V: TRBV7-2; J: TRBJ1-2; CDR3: CASSLGGAGGYTF; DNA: TGTGCCAGCAGCTTAGGAGGGGCTGGTGGCTACACCTTC
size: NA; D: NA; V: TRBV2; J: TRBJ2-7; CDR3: CATLDGVSYEQYF; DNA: TGTGCCACACTCGACGGTGTCTCCTACGAGCAGTACTTC
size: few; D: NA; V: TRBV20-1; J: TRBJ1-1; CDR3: CSASRIGRNTEAFF; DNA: TGCAGTGCTAGCAGAATCGGGAGGAACACTGAAGCTTTCTTT
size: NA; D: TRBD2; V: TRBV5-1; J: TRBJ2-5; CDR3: CASSLRSGGAVETQYF; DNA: TGCGCCAGCAGCTTGAGGAGCGGGGGGGCGGTAGAGACCCAGTACTTC
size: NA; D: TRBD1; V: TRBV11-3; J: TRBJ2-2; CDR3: CASSYTIRGLDTGELFF; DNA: TGTGCCAGCAGCTACACCATAAGGGGGCTAGACACCGGGGAGCTGTTTTTT
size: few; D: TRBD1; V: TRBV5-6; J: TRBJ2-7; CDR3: CASSLGPGQAYEQYF; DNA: TGTGCCAGCAGCCTCGGTCCGGGACAGGCCTACGAGCAGTACTTC
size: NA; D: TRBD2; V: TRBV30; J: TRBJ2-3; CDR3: CAWSVLSGITDTQYF; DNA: TGTGCCTGGAGTGTACTTAGCGGGATCACAGATACGCAGTATTTT
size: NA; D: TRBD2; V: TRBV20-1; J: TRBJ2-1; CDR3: CSARDRGSGGEKQFF; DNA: TGCAGTGCTAGAGATCGGGGTAGCGGGGGTGAAAAGCAGTTCTTC
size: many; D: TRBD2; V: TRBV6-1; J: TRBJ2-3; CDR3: CASRTSGGASTDTQYF; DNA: TGTGCCAGCAGGACTAGCGGGGGGGCTAGCACAGATACGCAGTATTTT
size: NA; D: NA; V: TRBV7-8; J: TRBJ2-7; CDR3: CASSLLRGQSYEQYF; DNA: TGTGCCAGCAGCTTACTTCGAGGGCAGTCCTACGAGCAGTACTTC
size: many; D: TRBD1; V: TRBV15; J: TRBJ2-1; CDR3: CATSSRDRGDNEQFF; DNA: TGTGCCACCAGCAGCAGAGACAGGGGGGACAATGAGCAGTTCTTC
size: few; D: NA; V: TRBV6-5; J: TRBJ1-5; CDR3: CASSYPGERQPQHF; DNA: TGTGCCAGCAGTTACCCCGGGGAGAGACAGCCCCAGCATTTT
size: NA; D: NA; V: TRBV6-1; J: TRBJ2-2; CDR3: CATLVWGAGGELFF; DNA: TGTGCCACCTTGGTGTGGGGGGCTGGCGGGGAGCTGTTTTTT
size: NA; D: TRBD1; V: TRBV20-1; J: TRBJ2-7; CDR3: CSARIPGQVSYEQYF; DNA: TGCAGTGCTAGAATACCGGGACAGGTCTCCTACGAGCAGTACTTC
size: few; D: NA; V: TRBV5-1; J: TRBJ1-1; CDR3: CASSLSWLNTEAFF; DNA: TGCGCCAGCAGCTTAAGTTGGTTGAACACTGAAGCTTTCTTT
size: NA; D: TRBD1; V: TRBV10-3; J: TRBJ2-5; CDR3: CAIRSRDRQETQYF; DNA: TGTGCCATCAGGAGCCGGGACAGGCAAGAGACCCAGTACTTC
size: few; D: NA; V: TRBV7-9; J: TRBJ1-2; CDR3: CASSLVSGPYGYTF; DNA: TGTGCCAGCAGCTTAGTATCGGGGCCCTATGGCTACACCTTC
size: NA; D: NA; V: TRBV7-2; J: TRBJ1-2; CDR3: CASTVSETPYYGYTF; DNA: TGTGCCAGCACCGTCTCAGAGACACCTTACTATGGCTACACCTTC
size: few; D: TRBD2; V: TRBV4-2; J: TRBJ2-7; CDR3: CASSQVGGSSYEQYF; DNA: TGTGCCAGCAGCCAAGTGGGCGGGAGCTCCTACGAGCAGTACTTC
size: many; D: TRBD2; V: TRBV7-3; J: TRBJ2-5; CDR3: CASSAGLGETQYF; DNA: TGTGCCAGCAGCGCGGGACTAGGAGAGACCCAGTACTTC
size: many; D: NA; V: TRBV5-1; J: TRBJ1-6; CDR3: CASSWDGPNSPLHF; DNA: TGCGCCAGCAGCTGGGACGGGCCTAATTCACCCCTCCACTTT
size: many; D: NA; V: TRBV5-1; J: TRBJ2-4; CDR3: CASSLDSLAKNIQYF; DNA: TGCGCCAGCAGTTTGGACAGTTTAGCCAAAAACATTCAGTACTTC
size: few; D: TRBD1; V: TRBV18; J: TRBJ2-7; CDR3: CASSQTTGQSYEQYF; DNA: TGTGCCAGCTCACAAACCACGGGACAGAGCTACGAGCAGTACTTC
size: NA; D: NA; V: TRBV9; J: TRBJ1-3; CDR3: CASSTIPAGNTIYF; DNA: TGTGCCAGCAGCACGATCCCGGCGGGAAACACCATATATTTT